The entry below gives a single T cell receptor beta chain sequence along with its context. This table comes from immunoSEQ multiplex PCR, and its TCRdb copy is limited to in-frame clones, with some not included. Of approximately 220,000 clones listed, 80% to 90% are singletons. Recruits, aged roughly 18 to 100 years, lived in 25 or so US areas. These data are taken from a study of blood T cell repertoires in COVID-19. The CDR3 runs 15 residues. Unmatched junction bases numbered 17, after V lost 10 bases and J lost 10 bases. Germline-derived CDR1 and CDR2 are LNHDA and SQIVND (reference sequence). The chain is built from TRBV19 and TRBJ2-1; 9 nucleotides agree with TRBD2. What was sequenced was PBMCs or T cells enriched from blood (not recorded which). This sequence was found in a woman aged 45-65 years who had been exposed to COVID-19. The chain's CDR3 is CATSRRGGGALEQFF. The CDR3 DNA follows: TGTGCCACTTCCCGACGGGGCGGGGGGGCCTTGGAGCAGTTCTTC.